This T cell receptor beta chain stems from a study of blood T cell repertoires in COVID-19. Study details: Researchers got acute and convalescent COVID-19 samples from the United States, Italy and Spain.

Clones were read by immunoSEQ multiplex PCR, and TCRdb kept only the in-frame ones, dropping some. The table records about 230,000 clones, about 79% of them present only once. The V end was cut by 7 bases, the J end by 3 bases, with 9 bases between. Per the germline V gene, CDR1 is MNHNY and CDR2 is SVGAGI (reference sequence). This CDR3 contains 12 residues. The material sequenced was peripheral blood. This receptor was taken from a man aged 35-49 years who had recovered from COVID-19. This chain joins TRBV6-6 and TRBJ1-1; D is perhaps TRBD1 (6 bases). CDR3 loop: CASTTGDTEAFF. The CDR3 DNA is TGTGCCAGCACGACAGGTGACACTGAAGCTTTCTTT.